The T cell receptor delta chain described here comes from a study of Vδ1+ human thymocytes. Overall study results and limits: Unlike peripheral blood Vdelta1+ controls, thymic delta-chain sequences included approximately 20% Vdelta2 and few Vdelta3. Highly polyclonal TRG and TRD repertoires with Gaussian CDR3 length distributions appeared in thymus. TRG sequences recurred across donors, whereas TRD sequences stayed essentially private.

RNA was extracted from the cells and then reverse transcribed. The CDR3 regions were amplified by multiplex PCR from V-gene primers to a constant-region primer. TCRdb called clones from the multiplex PCR reads again using CATT. The profile covers roughly 56,000 delta-chain clones, with about 15% appearing a single time and roughly 0.37% taken by the ten largest. Alphabeta T cells were depleted, then CD3+ Vdelta1+ Vdelta2- thymocytes were FACS-sorted. Between roughly 96% and 99.6% of sorted thymocytes were Vdelta1+. The trim removed 5 bases at V and 6 bases at J, leaving 13 bases unmatched. The length of the CDR3 is 17 residues. The V gene's germline CDR1 is TSWWSYY and CDR2 QGS. Note on this clone: No antigen is known for it.

The V gene is TRDV1, the J gene TRDJ1, with TRDD3 matching over 12 bases. Material for sequencing was Vdelta1+ gamma-delta thymocytes from the thymus. Subset of the sample: FACS-sorted CD3+ TCRalphabeta- TCRVdelta1+ TCRVdelta2- thymocytes. This sequence was found in a girl under two years old who had congenital heart surgery. CDR3 nucleotide sequence: TGTGCTCTTGGGAAAGATCACTGGGGGATACAACGCTATAAACTCATCTTT. Its translation is CALGKDHWGIQRYKLIF.